The table lists the clone carrying this T cell receptor (beta chain) with many counts. Authors of the study amplified TCR beta CDR3 regions from RNA transcripts. When the TCR CDR3 underwent first-round RT-PCR, the HTBI primer set was used. TCRdb fed the multiplex PCR reads into MiXCR, producing one record per CDR3 protein. The sample lists 350,000 or so distinct CDR3 sequences, 15% to 20% occurring once. CDR3 length equals 16 residues. J lost 1 base, V lost 6 bases, and 7 bases had no gene match. Germline CDR1 MDHEN, CDR2 SYDVKM. This sample is drawn from a study of T cells in Graves' hyperthyroidism and ophthalmopathy.

The V and J genes are TRBV28 and TRBJ1-1, with 11 bases lining up with TRBD1. The sequence came from a woman aged 40 to 55 with Graves' ophthalmopathy. The sample consisted of blood. CDR3 residues: CASRGTDRGPNTEAFF. The CDR3 DNA is TGTGCCAGCAGGGGAACGGACAGGGGGCCGAACACTGAAGCTTTCTTT.